The rows below give T cell receptor beta chains drawn from one sample of a study of blood T cell repertoires in COVID-19. TCRdb's table, derived via immunoSEQ multiplex PCR, lists solely in-frame clones and lacks some. The sample yields 250,000 to 300,000 clones, around 92% seen once. Material for sequencing was PBMCs or T cells enriched from blood (not recorded which). The receptors were sampled from a woman aged 55-70 years who had recovered from COVID-19. CDR3s include the opening cysteine and the closing phenylalanine or tryptophan. Fields, in order: D gene, J gene, clone size, V gene, CDR3 DNA, CDR3 protein. D genes are given only for firm matches. The size field is filled for only some rows; it gives once, few, many or a size class.

>TRBD1|TRBJ1-2|medium-sized|TRBV5-1
TGCGCCAGCAGCTTGGCCCCCGGGACAGATTTTTGTACCTTC
CASSLAPGTDFCTF
>TRBD1|TRBJ1-2|-|TRBV5-4
TGTGCCAGCAGCCGGACAGGCTTAAACTATGGCTACACCTTC
CASSRTGLNYGYTF
>-|TRBJ1-2|-|TRBV14
TGTGCCAGCAGCCACTTTTCGGGACTTTATTCGGGCTACACCTTC
CASSHFSGLYSGYTF
>-|TRBJ1-5|-|TRBV19
TGTGCCAGTAGTATCAACGGAGGGGGGGGACCCCAGCATTTT
CASSINGGGGPQHF
>-|TRBJ2-2|-|TRBV24-1
TGTGCCACTGCAAAAGCGGTGACCGGGGAGCTGTTTTTT
CATAKAVTGELFF
>TRBD1|TRBJ1-1|-|TRBV6-6
TGTGCCAGCAGTTACAGGGCAGGGGGTTCGAACACTGAAGCTTTCTTT
CASSYRAGGSNTEAFF
>-|TRBJ1-3|-|TRBV2
TGTGCCAGCATCCTACCGACAGGTTCTGGAAACACCATATATTTT
CASILPTGSGNTIYF
>-|TRBJ1-1|-|TRBV4-1
TGCGCCAGCAGCCAACCATTGAGGGCTTATCGGACTGAAGCTTTCTTT
CASSQPLRAYRTEAFF
>TRBD1|TRBJ2-4|-|TRBV30
TGTGCCTGGAGTGAAGGGACAGGGGGCCGTTTAGACATTCAGTACTTC
CAWSEGTGGRLDIQYF
>TRBD2|TRBJ2-3|few|TRBV4-2
TGTGCCAGCAGCCAAGGGGGACTAGCTGACGATACGCAGTATTTT
CASSQGGLADDTQYF
>TRBD2|TRBJ2-2|-|TRBV24-1
TGTGCCACCAGTGATCCGGGGGGGTCAGGGGACGGGGAGCTGTTTTTT
CATSDPGGSGDGELFF
>-|TRBJ1-5|-|TRBV19
TGTGCCAGTAGTATAGGGCCTCAAGGCAATCAGCCCCAGCATTTT
CASSIGPQGNQPQHF
>TRBD1|TRBJ2-1|-|TRBV10-3
TGTGCCATCAACCCCGGGACAGCACGCAATGAGCAGTTCTTC
CAINPGTARNEQFF
>-|TRBJ1-2|-|TRBV5-1
TGCGCCAGCAGCCATGGAGGGGCCGCCTCAGGCTACACCTTC
CASSHGGAASGYTF
>-|TRBJ2-1|once|TRBV10-1
TGCGCCAGCTCGGGCGACAGCTCCTACAATGAGCAGTTCTTC
CASSGDSSYNEQFF
>-|TRBJ1-2|-|TRBV6-5
TGTGCCAGCAGTCCAGGGGCTGCAGGCTATGGCTACACCTTC
CASSPGAAGYGYTF
>-|TRBJ1-1|once|TRBV30
TGTGCCTGGAGTGTAAACAGGGCATTTGAAGCTTTCTTT
CAWSVNRAFEAFF
>TRBD1|TRBJ1-2|-|TRBV2
TGCGAGACAGGGAGTTACACCTTC
CETGSYTF
>-|TRBJ2-7|-|TRBV27
TGTGCCAGTAGAATACCGTACGAGCAGTACTTC
CASRIPYEQYF
>TRBD1|TRBJ2-7|-|TRBV18
TGTGCCAGCTCCCGGGGTGGACAGGGGGATATGAAGCAGTACTTC
CASSRGGQGDMKQYF
>-|TRBJ2-2|-|TRBV4-1
TGCGCCAGCAGCCAAGGAGAAAGCCCCCTAGCCGGGGAGCTGTTTTTT
CASSQGESPLAGELFF
>-|TRBJ2-2|-|TRBV7-8
TGTGCCAGCAGCTCTTACGGGGGGCCCAACACCGGGGAGCTGTTTTTT
CASSSYGGPNTGELFF
>TRBD1|TRBJ2-1|-|TRBV7-3
TGTGCCAGCAGCTCCGGCCCGGGACAGACTGAGCAGTTCTTC
CASSSGPGQTEQFF
>TRBD1|TRBJ1-1|-|TRBV15
TGTGCCACCAGCGCGGGACAGCGAGGGACTGAAGCTTTCTTT
CATSAGQRGTEAFF
>-|TRBJ2-1|-|TRBV24-1
TGTGCCACCAGTGATTGGGACAGTAGGGGGGATGAGCAGTTCTTC
CATSDWDSRGDEQFF
>-|TRBJ2-7|-|TRBV9
TGTGCCAGCAGCGTTTGGGACTCCGGTAGGCAGTACTTC
CASSVWDSGRQYF
>-|TRBJ2-2|once|TRBV12-3/TRBV12-4
TGTGCCAGCAGTCCCCTCGGGACCGGGGAGCTGTTTTTT
CASSPLGTGELFF
>-|TRBJ1-1|-|TRBV5-1
TGCGCCAGCAGCTTTTCCGCTTCGGGCACTGAAGCTTTCTTT
CASSFSASGTEAFF
>TRBD2|TRBJ2-1|once|TRBV7-8
TGTGCCAGCAGCCCCGGCCTAGCGGGAGAGGGTGAGCAGTTCTTC
CASSPGLAGEGEQFF
>-|TRBJ2-3|-|TRBV5-1
TGCGCCAGCAGCTTGGGCGCGAGTTACGCGGCAGATACGCAGTATTTT
CASSLGASYAADTQYF
>TRBD1|TRBJ1-6|-|TRBV2
TGTGCCAGCAGTCTCTCATCCGGGACAGGGCATTCACCCCTCCACTTT
CASSLSSGTGHSPLHF
>-|TRBJ2-5|-|TRBV5-1
TGCGCCAGCAGCTTGGTTGGGGGCGGAGAGACCCAGTACTTC
CASSLVGGGETQYF
>-|TRBJ2-1|-|TRBV7-9
TGTGCCAGCAGCTCTCGCGGGACTGAGAGCTCCTACAATGAGCAGTTCTTC
CASSSRGTESSYNEQFF
>TRBD2|TRBJ2-7|few|TRBV5-1
TGCGCCAGCAGCTTGGGGCAGGGAGGGGACGAGCAGTACTTC
CASSLGQGGDEQYF
>-|TRBJ2-3|-|TRBV2
TGTGCCAGCAGGGAGATGGATACGCAGTATTTT
CASREMDTQYF
>TRBD2|TRBJ2-3|-|TRBV10-3
TGTGCCATCAGCCGAAGCGGGGGGGTGGGAGATACGCAGTATTTT
CAISRSGGVGDTQYF
>-|TRBJ1-2|-|TRBV3-1/TRBV3-2
TGTGCCAGCAGCCAACAGGTGAACTATGGCTACACCTTC
CASSQQVNYGYTF
>-|TRBJ1-6|few|TRBV30
TGTGCCTGGAAGGGCAGGGGCGAGTGGAATAATTCACCCCTCCACTTT
CAWKGRGEWNNSPLHF
>TRBD2|TRBJ2-5|-|TRBV11-2
TGTGCCAGCAGCTTAGGGTTGGCTGGACTAGCCTCGGAGACCCAGTACTTC
CASSLGLAGLASETQYF
>TRBD2|TRBJ2-1|-|TRBV7-9
TGTGCCAGCAGCCCACCGGGACTAGCGGGAGGGGCTGAGCAGTTCTTC
CASSPPGLAGGAEQFF
>-|TRBJ2-2|few|TRBV7-9
TGTGCCAGCAGCTTAGACTGGGAGGTCGGGGAGCTGTTTTTT
CASSLDWEVGELFF
>TRBD2|TRBJ2-1|-|TRBV28
TGTGCCAGCAGTCAGTTAGCGGGAGGGCCGAATGAGCAGTTCTTC
CASSQLAGGPNEQFF
>-|TRBJ1-2|-|TRBV3-1/TRBV3-2
TGTGCCAGCAGCCGAACTAGACAGGTCCGCTATGGCTACACCTTC
CASSRTRQVRYGYTF
>-|TRBJ2-1|-|TRBV7-9
TGTGCCAGCAGCCCCCCGGCGGAGGGAAGGGTGTTCTTC
CASSPPAEGRVFF